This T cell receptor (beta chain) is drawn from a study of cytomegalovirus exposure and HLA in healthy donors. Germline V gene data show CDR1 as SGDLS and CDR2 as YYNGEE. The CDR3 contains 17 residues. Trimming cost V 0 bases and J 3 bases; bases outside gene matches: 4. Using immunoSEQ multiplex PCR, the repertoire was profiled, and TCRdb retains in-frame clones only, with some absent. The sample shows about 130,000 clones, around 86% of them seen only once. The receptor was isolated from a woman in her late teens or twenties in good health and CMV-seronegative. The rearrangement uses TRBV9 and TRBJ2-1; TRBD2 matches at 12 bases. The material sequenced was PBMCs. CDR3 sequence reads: CASSVATGLAGYNEQFF. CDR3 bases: TGTGCCAGCAGCGTAGCTACGGGACTAGCGGGCTACAATGAGCAGTTCTTC.